The 32 T cell receptor beta chains in this list originate from one sample, sequenced in a study of CD8+CD57+ T cells in acquired aplastic anemia (dated by TCRdb to 2016 to 2019). Sequencing instrument: Illumina HiSeq 2000. Genomic DNA was used as template for profiling of TCR beta VDJ combinations and CDR3 sequences. TCRdb reran the public reads through fastp at Q25 and MiXCR, keeping productive beta chains. Records with the same CDR3 protein are collapsed into one entry carrying the most frequent genes and DNA. This sample has a few hundred thousand distinct CDR3 sequences in its table, and 55% to 70% of those were observed once. The top ten clonotypes cover around 4% of the sample. The sample comprised sorted CD4+, CD8+, or CD8+CD57+ T cells (not recorded which) from PBMCs. The receptor source for this set is a human donor in good health, serving as a control.

The chain joins TRBV2 to TRBJ2-1; D is undetermined. The CDR3 extends over 12 amino acids. V gave up 2 bases and J gave up 10 bases, with 9 bases separating them. Germline V gene lookup returns CDR1 SNHLY and CDR2 FYNNEI. This CDR3 is CASSERTYEQFF. CDR3 in DNA: TGTGCCAGCAGTGAAAGGACCTACGAGCAGTTCTTC.

This clonotype has a count of ten or more. This chain connects TRBV3-1 to TRBJ2-1; D remains ambiguous. The V end was cut by 6 bases, the J end by 2 bases, with 5 bases between. Germline V lookup: CDR1 LGHDT, CDR2 YNNKEL (reference sequence). There are 12 residues in the CDR3. DNA of the CDR3: TGTGCCAGCAGTCTCACCTACAATGAGCAGTTCTTC. This translates into CASSLTYNEQFF.

In this sample, this clonotype turned up many times. The V call is TRBV5-1, the J call TRBJ2-7, with 11 positions matching TRBD2. The CDR3 consists of 15 residues. J lost 5 bases, V lost 3 bases, and 7 bases had no gene match. In germline, CDR1 is SGHRS, CDR2 YFSETQ. The CDR3 is CASSWTMTSGDEQYF. CDR3 DNA sequence: TGCGCCAGCAGCTGGACCATGACTAGCGGGGACGAGCAGTACTTC. The variable domain in full, with the rest retrieved from reference TRBV5-1 and TRBJ2-7, is KAGVTQTPRYLIKTRGQQVTLSCSPISGHRSVSWYQQTPGQGLQFLFEYFSETQRNKGNFPGRFSGRQFSNSRSEMNVSTLELGDSALYLCASSWTMTSGDEQYFGPGTRLTVT.

With regard to this clonotype: This is likely a read error, given that the CDR3 carries no conserved phenylalanine or tryptophan at its end. No DNA is shown, since the ends of the CDR3 on it are uncertain; the CDR3 is the one TCRdb lists. This chain connects TRBV7-6 to TRBJ1-1; the D call of TRBD1 is as the table states it, not checked on the DNA. The CDR3 contains 13 residues when both ends are counted. Germline V gene sequence: CDR1 SGHVS, CDR2 FNYEAQ. The chain's CDR3 is CASSHTGDADTPL.

This chain connects TRBV20-1 to TRBJ2-7, with 7 nucleotides matching TRBD1. Germline loops: CDR1 DFQATT, CDR2 SNEGSKA (reference sequence). The junction had 7 bases not matched to a gene; V was cut back by 3 bases and J by 5 bases. This CDR3 has 13 amino acids. The CDR3 loop is CSASDRVSHEQYF. The CDR3 DNA is TGCAGTGCTAGCGACAGGGTGAGCCACGAGCAGTACTTC.

Worth noting for this clonotype: The junction departs from the called germline gene at one end, perhaps through a read error. The genes are TRBV10-1 and TRBJ2-7; TRBD2 is a possible D gene (6 bases). The CDR3 sequence is 15 residues long. Germline CDR1 is WNHNN and CDR2 is SYGVQD (reference sequence). CDR3 in amino acids: CASGLEESGGYEQYF. The CDR3 region has the DNA TGTGCCAGCGGGTTAGAGGAGTCTGGGGGTTACGAGCAGTACTTC.

The rearrangement joins TRBV7-9 to TRBJ2-3; no reliable D call. Germline lookup yields CDR1 SEHNR and CDR2 FQNEAQ (reference sequence). Trimming left V 2 bases short and J 4 bases short, with 4 bases between. The CDR3 extends over 12 amino acids. The CDR3, as DNA: TGTGCCAGCAGCTTATATTCAGATACGCAGTATTTT. It yields the protein CASSLYSDTQYF.

Ten or more counts support this clonotype. This chain joins TRBV4-3 and TRBJ2-7; 8 bases are a match to TRBD1. The CDR3 loop spans 16 amino acids. The germline CDR1 and CDR2 sequences are LGHNA and YSLEER. Trimming at V came to 0 bases and at J to 3 bases, leaving 7 bases not matched to a gene. As DNA, the CDR3 is TGCGCCAGCAGCCAAGACCGCGGCAGGGGGCTCTACGAGCAGTACTTC. As protein: CASSQDRGRGLYEQYF.

Notes on this clonotype: The junction shows a germline mismatch at one end, possibly a read error. The chain links TRBV5-1 to TRBJ2-7; D ambiguous. The length of the CDR3 is 11 residues. Germline V gives CDR1 SGHRS, CDR2 YFSETQ. This CDR3 reads CASSLWNENSF. The CDR3 DNA sequence: TGTGCCAGCAGCCTTTGGAACGAGAACTCCTTC. Full variable domain (missing parts from reference TRBV5-1 and TRBJ2-7): KAGVTQTPRYLIKTRGQQVTLSCSPISGHRSVSWYQQTPGQGLQFLFEYFSETQRNKGNFPGRFSGRQFSNSRSEMNVSTLELGDSALYLCASSLWNENSFGPGTRLTVT.

The chain combines TRBV11-3 with TRBJ2-3; TRBD2 matches 7 bases. Trimming cost V 4 bases and J 2 bases; bases outside gene matches: 12. Looked up from germline, CDR1 is SGHNT and CDR2 is YENEEA. The CDR3 runs to 17 residues. This CDR3 is CASSSDPGGEYTDTQYF. CDR3 in DNA: TGTGCCAGCAGCTCCGACCCGGGGGGAGAATACACAGATACGCAGTATTTT.

J is TRBJ2-1 and V is TRBV7-3; D unclear. The CDR3 covers 15 residues. Germline-derived CDR1 and CDR2 are SGHTA and FQGTGA. The V end was cut by 5 bases, the J end by 0 bases, with 11 bases between. CDR3 sequence: CASSQAVGSYNEQFF. The CDR3, as DNA: TGTGCCAGCAGCCAAGCAGTGGGCTCCTACAATGAGCAGTTCTTC.

This chain connects TRBV10-3 to TRBJ1-2; 7 bases align to TRBD1. The CDR3 runs 13 residues. Germline CDR1 and CDR2: ENHRY and SYGVKD. V was pared by 6 bases and J by 6 bases, with 7 bases of the junction left unmatched. CDR3 amino acids: CAISAGTVDGYTF. The CDR3 DNA sequence: TGTGCCATCAGCGCGGGGACAGTCGATGGCTACACCTTC.

V usage is TRBV27 and J usage is TRBJ1-1; 8 nucleotides align to TRBD1. CDR1 is MNHEY and CDR2 is SMNVEV in the germline V gene (reference sequence). This CDR3 contains 16 residues. V gave up 1 base and J gave up 4 bases; unmatched junction bases: 8. CDR3 region: CASSLYDRGAGTEAFF. The CDR3, as DNA: TGTGCCAGCAGTTTATACGACAGGGGTGCGGGCACTGAAGCTTTCTTT.

CDR3 amino acids: CASSPQAGGGKKGYTF. The CDR3, as DNA: TGTGCCAGCAGCCCACAAGCGGGAGGCGGCAAGAAGGGCTACACCTTC. The chain combines TRBV9 with TRBJ1-2, with no clear D. The CDR3 covers 16 residues. Germline V gives CDR1 SGDLS, CDR2 YYNGEE. V was trimmed by 4 bases and J by 8 bases, leaving 24 bases between them.

The V call is TRBV19, the J call TRBJ1-6; TRBD1 might be the D (6 bases). Trimming pared 5 bases from V and 6 bases from J, leaving 11 bases between. There are 14 residues in the CDR3. CDR1 and CDR2 from the germline V gene are LNHDA and SQIVND (reference sequence). DNA for the CDR3: TGTGCCAGTAGTCCCGACAGGCTTAATTCACCCCTCCACTTT. This codes for CASSPDRLNSPLHF.

As to this clonotype: One junction end does not reproduce the germline sequence, and a read error may be involved. The chain is built from TRBV20-1 and TRBJ2-7; no reliable D call. CDR3 length: 12 amino acids. Germline CDR1 and CDR2: DFQATT and SNEGSKA (reference sequence). The CDR3 is CSGYTISYQQYF. CDR3 sequence (DNA): TGCAGTGGCTACACGATCTCCTACCAGCAGTACTTC.

The chain has TRBV10-3 and TRBJ2-1, with 8 bases lining up with TRBD2. The CDR3 is 15 amino acids. The germline V gene has CDR1 ENHRY and CDR2 SYGVKD. Trimming cost V 0 bases and J 10 bases; bases outside gene matches: 8. CDR3: CAISESRLAKSEQFF. CDR3 coding DNA: TGTGCCATCAGTGAGTCGCGACTAGCGAAAAGCGAGCAGTTCTTC.

The rearrangement joins TRBV2 to TRBJ1-2; possibly TRBD1 for D (5 bases). Germline V CDR1 and CDR2: SNHLY, FYNNEI. The CDR3 is 13 residues long. Trimming removed 5 bases at V and 7 bases at J, with 14 bases between. CDR3: CASSLTGTRGYTF. In DNA form, the CDR3 reads TGTGCCAGCAGTTTGACGGGGACGCGTGGCTACACCTTC. Combining the CDR3 with reference TRBV2 and TRBJ1-2 gives the whole variable domain EPEVTQTPSHQVTQMGQEVILRCVPISNHLYFYWYRQILGQKVEFLVSFYNNEISEKSEIFDDQFSVERPDGSNFTLKIRSTKLEDSAMYFCASSLTGTRGYTFGSGTRLTVV.

This clonotype was found many times. The chain recombines TRBV5-8 with TRBJ2-1; the match to TRBD1 covers 9 bases. J was trimmed by 8 bases and V by 2 bases; bases with no gene match: 8. Germline V gene data show CDR1 as SGHTS and CDR2 as YDEGEE. This CDR3 spans 15 amino acids. The CDR3 sequence: CASSFRDRAYHEQFF. In DNA form, the CDR3 reads TGTGCCAGCAGCTTCCGGGACAGGGCATATCATGAGCAGTTCTTC. Drawing the rest from reference TRBV5-8 and TRBJ2-1, the complete variable domain is EAGVTQSPTHLIKTRGQQATLRCSPISGHTSVYWYQQALGLGLQFLLWYDEGEERNRGNFPPRFSGRQFPNYSSELNVNALELEDSALYLCASSFRDRAYHEQFFGPGTRLTVL.

A note on this clonotype: It may be a read error: a sequence one base away is much more abundant. Lacking the conserved final phenylalanine or tryptophan, this CDR3 likely reflects a read error. The V and J genes are TRBV9 and TRBJ1-3; 10 nucleotides line up with TRBD1. The CDR3 totals 15 residues. From germline, CDR1 is SGDLS and CDR2 YYNGEE. With V trimmed by 4 bases and J by 4 bases, 5 bases remained unmatched. The CDR3 bases are TGTGCCAGCAGCATGACAGGGGGCGCCGGAAACACCATATATCTT. Translated: CASSMTGGAGNTIYL.

The chain couples TRBV5-6 to TRBJ2-7; TRBD2 aligns across 9 bases. The J segment lost 0 bases and the V segment lost 4 bases, leaving 8 bases of the junction unmatched. CDR1 and CDR2 from the germline V gene are SGHDT and YYEEEE. The CDR3 runs 16 residues. CDR3 protein: CASSGGRGGSSYEQYF. DNA of the CDR3: TGTGCCAGCAGCGGAGGGCGGGGGGGTAGCTCCTACGAGCAGTACTTC.

The J gene is TRBJ2-5, the V gene TRBV7-2, with 7 nucleotides matching TRBD2. Germline-derived CDR1 and CDR2 are SGHTA and FQGNSA. CDR3 size: 15 residues. V was clipped by 4 bases and J by 14 bases; unmatched bases: 19. CDR3 loop: CASSSGAGREAQYYF. Written as DNA, the CDR3 is TGTGCCAGCAGCTCAGGAGCGGGGAGGGAGGCGCAGTACTACTTC.

The sample holds many counts of this clonotype. The CDR3 nucleotides read TGTGCCAGCAGCTTAGATCGCGTTCGAGGGGGCCAGCCCCAGCATTTT. It translates to CASSLDRVRGGQPQHF. This chain uses TRBV7-2 with TRBJ1-5; 7 positions match TRBD1. Trimming removed 1 base from V and 7 bases from J; junction bases left unmatched: 10. The CDR3 covers 16 residues. Germline values: CDR1 SGHTA, CDR2 FQGNSA. Variable domain in full (rest from reference TRBV7-2 and TRBJ1-5): GAGVSQSPSNKVTEKGKDVELRCDPISGHTALYWYRQSLGQGLEFLIYFQGNSAPDKSGLPSDRFSAERTGGSVSTLTIQRTQQEDSAVYLCASSLDRVRGGQPQHFGDGTRLSIL.

Notes on this clonotype: A read error is likely, as this CDR3 ends without the conserved phenylalanine or tryptophan. The DNA is left out, because the CDR3 cannot be placed on it with certainty; the CDR3 is given as TCRdb lists it. The rearrangement joins TRBV10-2 to TRBJ1-1. In germline, CDR1 is WSHSY, CDR2 SAAADI. Inclusive of both ends, the CDR3 amounts to 14 amino acids. CDR3 sequence reads: CASIVKGGNTEVFV.

With respect to this clonotype: Mismatch with germline at one junction end may stem from a read error. The rearrangement links TRBV7-3 to TRBJ2-1; D possibly corresponds to TRBD2 (5 bases). The CDR3 length is 12 residues. Germline V gene data show CDR1 as SGHTA and CDR2 as FQGTGA. CDR3 bases: TGTGCCAGCAGCTTAGACGGGAATGAGCGGTTCTTC. This translates into CASSLDGNERFF. Full variable domain (missing parts from reference TRBV7-3 and TRBJ2-1): GAGVSQTPSNKVTEKGKYVELRCDPISGHTALYWYRQSLGQGPEFLIYFQGTGAADDSGLPNDRFFAVRPEGSVSTLKIQRTERGDSAVYLCASSLDGNERFFGPGTRLTVL.

Of note for this clonotype: The missing conserved phenylalanine or tryptophan at the end of this CDR3 makes a read error likely. The limits of the CDR3 on the DNA are not certain, so only TCRdb's listed CDR3 is given. The chain combines TRBV19 with TRBJ2-3; the DNA was not used to check the table's D call, TRBD1. The CDR3 sequence runs 13 residues, both termini included. Germline V gene sequence: CDR1 LNHDA, CDR2 SQIVND (reference sequence). The CDR3 sequence: CASSKAGGGNQHQ.

This clonotype was detected many times. This sequence joins TRBV29-1 and TRBJ1-4, with D possibly being TRBD1 (5 bases). V was trimmed by 6 bases and J by 5 bases, leaving 13 bases between them. Germline V CDR1 and CDR2: SQVTM, ANQGSEA. CDR3 length equals 13 residues. The CDR3 region is CSVGTARNEKLFF. DNA of the CDR3: TGCAGCGTCGGGACGGCCAGAAATGAAAAACTGTTTTTT.

This clonotype was detected only once. Sequence at one end of the junction differs from germline and may be a read error. V is TRBV5-8 and J is TRBJ1-2; TRBD1 might be the D (5 bases). This CDR3 is built from 12 residues. Per the germline V gene, CDR1 is SGHTS and CDR2 is YDEGEE. CDR3 in DNA: TGCGCCACCAGCAGAGATTATTGCAGGGCCACCTTC. It encodes CATSRDYCRATF. Looking up the rest from reference TRBV5-8 and TRBJ1-2 gives the full variable domain: EAGVTQSPTHLIKTRGQQATLRCSPISGHTSVYWYQQALGLGLQFLLWYDEGEERNRGNFPPRFSGRQFPNYSSELNVNALELEDSALYLCATSRDYCRATFGSGTRLTVV.

A note on this clonotype: At one end, the junction sequence differs from germline, possibly due to a read error. The J gene is TRBJ2-7, the V gene TRBV2, with 10 positions matching TRBD1. CDR1 and CDR2 (germline): SNHLY, FYNNEI. CDR3 length: 15 amino acids. This CDR3 is CASSLSGQGLYEQNF. The CDR3 DNA follows: TGTGCCAGCAGCTTGTCGGGACAGGGGCTCTACGAGCAGAACTTC.

A note on this clonotype: A single base separates this from a much larger clone, so it may be a read error. Because it lacks the conserved phenylalanine or tryptophan at the end, this CDR3 is likely a read error. The V and J genes are TRBV5-4 and TRBJ1-3; TRBD1 might be the D (5 bases). Germline CDR1 is SGHNT and CDR2 is YYREEE (reference sequence). V shed 2 bases and J shed 0 bases, with 12 bases lying between them. The CDR3 consists of 16 residues. CDR3 DNA sequence: TGTGCCAGCAGCTTCCCCCCGGACACCTCTGGAAACACCATATATTCT. The encoded protein is CASSFPPDTSGNTIYS.

This clonotype was counted ten times or more. V is TRBV4-1 and J is TRBJ2-2; D is unresolved. V was cut by 1 base and J by 4 bases, with 16 bases left in between. There are 17 residues in the CDR3. Germline-derived CDR1 and CDR2 are MGHRA and YSYEKL. The CDR3 protein is CASSQVSQPWSTGELFF. The CDR3 DNA is TGCGCCAGCAGCCAAGTCAGTCAGCCGTGGAGCACCGGGGAGCTGTTTTTT.

The chain links TRBV12-3 or TRBV12-4 to TRBJ1-2; tentatively, D is TRBD1 (5 bases). There are 16 residues in the CDR3. Trimming cost V 8 bases and J 3 bases, with 22 bases left between them. The CDR3 is CASSNGRQGSHYGYTF. CDR3 nucleotides: TGTGCCAGCTCCAACGGGAGGCAGGGCAGTCACTATGGCTACACCTTC.